Listed here is a single T cell receptor (beta chain). No cognate antigen has been identified for it. Base qualities are not recorded, but no much larger clone differs from it by a single base. Its CDR3 holds 13 amino acids, cysteine through phenylalanine. Only the CDR3 portion is preserved as DNA: 39 bases, with reading frame beginning at the first base. The junction carries 10 bases between V and J, which are trimmed by 4 bases and 6 bases respectively. Via the germline V gene, CDR1 is MNHEY and CDR2 SVGEGT. The entry originates in a study of blood T cell repertoires in COVID-19 (TCRdb year 2020). About the study as a whole: Samples covering the acute and convalescent phases of COVID-19 were provided by collaborators in the United States, Italy and Spain. Subjects who had been exposed to COVID-19, were actively infected with it, or had recovered from it provided the deeply sampled blood TCRbeta repertoires that made up the dataset. Where HLA class I and class II types were available, the types were taken from metadata supplied by the sample provider, not from assay-based typing. The prospective study material was composed of cDNA or gDNA derived from T cells, B-cell-depleted T cells, or PBMCs. The repertoires were made available in a free public database intended to serve as a resource for research on the immune response to SARS-CoV-2. Nearly every sample came with metadata listing a de-identified subject ID, COVID-19 status, age in years and sex. The samples were drawn from the first 160 participants of the ongoing ImmuneRACE study and from over 950 subjects provided by 6 global collaborators.

The immunoSEQ Assay, a bias-controlled multiplex PCR, was used to amplify TCRbeta CDR3 regions from genomic DNA. On the study's bioinformatics: The number of nucleated cells in each sample was estimated from the amplification of reference gene primers within the assay. To quantify the absolute abundance of each unique TCRbeta CDR3 rearrangement, sequence reads were collapsed and filtered. Productive Simpson clonality was computed per sample as the square root of Simpson's diversity index over productive rearrangements. Imported from immuneACCESS, the table was reduced by TCRdb to in-frame sequences with V and J called. These copies leave out some clones; in studies compared against another copy, an unresolved V gene accounts for under half, and the cause of the remainder is not known. The D gene and trimming were derived from the DNA, and the V and J assignments and clone size from that table. Across this sample there are 150,000 to 200,000 clones, with approximately 87% seen only once. Of the sample, 4% falls within the top ten clones.

Collaborating institutions collected whole blood in K2EDTA tubes following their own protocols. Collaborator samples were shipped for TCRbeta analysis as frozen whole blood, isolated PBMCs, or DNA extracted from either sample type. The paper's findings and limits, for the study overall: The amount of clinical and demographic metadata varied by source and participant and was provided uncurated.

The sample comprised peripheral blood. The receptor chain draws on TRBV6-2 or TRBV6-3 and TRBJ2-1; a tentative D call is TRBD1 (6 bases match). The clonotype originates from a woman aged 70 to 79 with acute or convalescent COVID-19. The CDR3 region has the sequence CASSWGLRNEQFF. The sequence in DNA is TGTGCCAGCAGTTGGGGGCTGCGCAATGAGCAGTTCTTC.